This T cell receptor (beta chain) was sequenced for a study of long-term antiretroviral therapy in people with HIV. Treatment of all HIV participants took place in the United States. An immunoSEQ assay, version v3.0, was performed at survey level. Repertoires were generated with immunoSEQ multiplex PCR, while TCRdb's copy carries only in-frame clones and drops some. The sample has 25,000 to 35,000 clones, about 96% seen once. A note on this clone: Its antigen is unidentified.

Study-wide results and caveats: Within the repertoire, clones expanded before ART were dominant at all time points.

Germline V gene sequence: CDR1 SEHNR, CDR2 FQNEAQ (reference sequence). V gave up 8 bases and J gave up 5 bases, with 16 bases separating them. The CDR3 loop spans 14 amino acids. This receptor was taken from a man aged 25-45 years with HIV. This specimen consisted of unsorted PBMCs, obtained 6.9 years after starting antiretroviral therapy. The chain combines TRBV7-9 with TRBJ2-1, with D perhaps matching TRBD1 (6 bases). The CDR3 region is CASADRPLHNEQFF. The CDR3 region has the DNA TGTGCCAGCGCGGACAGACCCCTTCACAATGAGCAGTTCTTC.